The 32 T cell receptor beta chains reported below all come from one sample, sequenced in a study of CD8 T cells in ankylosing spondylitis. TCRdb ran MiXCR on the 5' RACE reads and lists one entry per CDR3 protein. The sample holds hundreds of thousands of distinct CDR3 sequences, about a quarter seen once. The sequencing input was blood, either unsorted or a sorted T cell fraction (not recorded which). These receptors were obtained from a male donor with ankylosing spondylitis or in good health (not recorded which).

The rearrangement joins TRBV20-1 to TRBJ2-7, with TRBD1 matching over 8 bases. The CDR3 has 14 residues. The germline V gene encodes CDR1 DFQATT and CDR2 SNEGSKA (reference sequence). V shed 0 bases, J shed 4 bases, and the junction held 5 bases outside the gene matches. CDR3 sequence (DNA): TGCAGTGCTAGAGAGCGACAGGGGATTTACGAGCAGTACTTC. As protein: CSARERQGIYEQYF.

The chain links TRBV7-3 to TRBJ2-1; 7 positions match TRBD2. CDR1 SGHTA and CDR2 FQGTGA come from the germline V gene. J was trimmed by 7 bases and V by 2 bases; bases with no gene match: 8. This CDR3 region has 15 residues. The chain's CDR3 is CASSLLSGVYNEQFF. Written as DNA, the CDR3 is TGTGCCAGCAGCTTATTGAGCGGGGTCTATAATGAGCAGTTCTTC.

This clonotype showed up many times. J is TRBJ2-7 and V is TRBV5-6, with 12 bases identical to TRBD1. The CDR3 loop spans 15 amino acids. Trimming removed 4 bases from V and 5 bases from J; junction bases left unmatched: 7. Per germline, CDR1 SGHDT and CDR2 YYEEEE. The CDR3 sequence: CASSPGTGGRNEQYF. In DNA form, the CDR3 reads TGTGCCAGCAGCCCAGGGACAGGGGGCCGTAACGAGCAGTACTTC.

The genes are TRBV10-3 and TRBJ2-1; 15 bases are a match to TRBD2. The V gene end was trimmed by 10 bases and the J gene end by 4 bases; junction bases not matched to a gene: 5. The CDR3 is 15 residues long. From germline, CDR1 is ENHRY and CDR2 SYGVKD. The CDR3 sequence is CATGLAGGPYNEQFF. CDR3 in DNA: TGTGCCACCGGACTAGCGGGAGGGCCGTACAATGAGCAGTTCTTC.

In this sample, this clonotype turned up a few times. The V gene is TRBV7-2, the J gene TRBJ2-7; the match to TRBD2 covers 8 bases. This CDR3 has 17 amino acids. Looked up from germline, CDR1 is SGHTA and CDR2 is FQGNSA. V gave up 6 bases and J gave up 4 bases; unmatched junction bases: 17. CDR3 bases: TGTGCCAGCAGTAGTACTCCCGGACTAGCAAAGGAATACGAGCAGTACTTC. It codes for CASSSTPGLAKEYEQYF.

This clonotype was observed a few times. The J gene is TRBJ1-4, the V gene TRBV20-1, with D tentatively TRBD1 (6 bases). The V gene's germline CDR1 is DFQATT and CDR2 SNEGSKA (reference sequence). This CDR3 region has 12 residues. Trimming shortened V by 3 bases and J by 8 bases, and 10 bases separated the two germline ends. CDR3 residues: CSARRGGEKLFF. CDR3 in DNA: TGCAGTGCTAGGCGGGGGGGCGAAAAACTGTTTTTT.

The chain joins TRBV6-5 to TRBJ2-5; the D call may be TRBD1 or TRBD2 (5 bases each). Per germline, CDR1 MNHEY and CDR2 SVGAGI. Trimming pared 6 bases from V and 3 bases from J, leaving 23 bases between. The CDR3 covers 17 residues. CDR3 protein: CASSYRSWGLSEETQYF. The CDR3 nucleotides are TGTGCCAGCAGCTACCGTTCGTGGGGGTTGTCAGAAGAGACCCAGTACTTC.

In its sample, this clonotype was seen many times. The chain has TRBV20-1 and TRBJ2-7, with TRBD2 matching over 8 bases. The V segment lost 3 bases and the J segment 7 bases; nucleotides outside the gene matches: 14. The CDR3 runs to 15 residues. The germline V gene has CDR1 DFQATT and CDR2 SNEGSKA (reference sequence). Here the CDR3 DNA reads TGCAGTGCTAGGTTGCCCGGGAGGGCCGCGCGGGAGCAGTACTTC. Translated: CSARLPGRAAREQYF.

In its sample, this clonotype was seen a few times. J is TRBJ2-6 and V is TRBV5-1; D remains ambiguous. V dropped 3 bases and J dropped 2 bases, with 18 bases sitting between them. The germline CDR1 and CDR2 sequences are SGHRS and YFSETQ. The CDR3 loop spans 18 amino acids. In nucleotides, the CDR3 is TGCGCCAGCAGCTCGGTGGGTCCTGAGTCGGCTGGGGCCAACGTCCTGACTTTC. It encodes CASSSVGPESAGANVLTF. Complete variable domain (other parts from reference TRBV5-1 and TRBJ2-6): KAGVTQTPRYLIKTRGQQVTLSCSPISGHRSVSWYQQTPGQGLQFLFEYFSETQRNKGNFPGRFSGRQFSNSRSEMNVSTLELGDSALYLCASSSVGPESAGANVLTFGAGSRLTVL.

This clonotype was observed a few times. This chain uses TRBV7-9 with TRBJ2-7, with unresolved D. Germline V gives CDR1 SEHNR, CDR2 FQNEAQ (reference sequence). The CDR3 has 13 residues. The ends were cut back, 3 bases at V and 6 bases at J, with 12 bases in the middle. CDR3 sequence (DNA): TGTGCCAGCAGCTTTTACAGCCTTCCCGAGCAGTACTTC. This codes for CASSFYSLPEQYF.

Many counts were recorded for this clonotype. The chain employs TRBV9 and TRBJ2-7; 10 nucleotides line up with TRBD1. V lost 3 bases and J lost 3; bases outside the gene matches: 6. The CDR3 covers 15 residues. Per the germline V gene, CDR1 is SGDLS and CDR2 is YYNGEE. The CDR3 nucleotides read TGTGCCAGCAGCGCCGGGACAGGGGCATTCTACGAGCAGTACTTC. Amino acid sequence: CASSAGTGAFYEQYF. Combining the CDR3 with reference TRBV9 and TRBJ2-7 gives the whole variable domain DSGVTQTPKHLITATGQRVTLRCSPRSGDLSVYWYQQSLDQGLQFLIQYYNGEERAKGNILERFSAQQFPDLHSELNLSSLELGDSALYFCASSAGTGAFYEQYFGPGTRLTVT.

A note on this clonotype: It is unclear where the CDR3 begins or ends on the DNA, so no DNA is shown, and the CDR3 is as TCRdb lists it. The gene calls are TRBV20-1 and TRBJ2-7; the DNA was not used to check the table's D call, TRBD2. The CDR3 is 12 amino acids in total, end residues counted. Germline V gives CDR1 DFQATT, CDR2 SNEGSKA (reference sequence). CDR3 region: CSTSAGTYEQYF.

This clonotype was recorded many times. The chain has TRBV27 and TRBJ1-1; D is perhaps TRBD1 (5 bases). V was cut by 5 bases and J by 4 bases, with 14 bases left in between. Looked up from germline, CDR1 is MNHEY and CDR2 is SMNVEV (reference sequence). This CDR3 has 14 amino acids. The CDR3 bases are TGTGCCAGCAGTCCCCGGGGGGGGGTCACTGAAGCTTTCTTT. Amino acids: CASSPRGGVTEAFF.

This clonotype was picked up many times. The chain employs TRBV20-1 and TRBJ1-1, with D unclear. The CDR3 extends over 16 amino acids. V was clipped by 5 bases and J by 0 bases, with 19 bases between them. The germline CDR1 and CDR2 sequences are DFQATT and SNEGSKA (reference sequence). The CDR3 spells CSAQKGSRNLNTEAFF. The CDR3 nucleotides are TGCAGTGCTCAGAAGGGCAGCAGGAATTTGAACACTGAAGCTTTCTTT.

The rearrangement joins TRBV20-1 to TRBJ2-1; TRBD2 matches at 7 bases. Per germline, CDR1 DFQATT and CDR2 SNEGSKA (reference sequence). V lost 2 bases to trimming and J lost 4 bases; unmatched junction nucleotides: 5. The CDR3 sequence is 14 residues long. The DNA for the CDR3 is TGCAGTGCTAGAAGGCGGGAGCGGTACAATGAGCAGTTCTTC. It codes for CSARRRERYNEQFF.

This clonotype was found many times. V and J are TRBV20-1 and TRBJ2-7; TRBD1 might be the D (5 bases). V lost 4 bases and J lost 6, with 16 bases in between. Germline loops: CDR1 DFQATT, CDR2 SNEGSKA (reference sequence). CDR3 length equals 13 residues. The CDR3 coding sequence is TGCAGTGCTAACTCAGGGTCTGCGGCCGAGCAGTACTTC. Amino acid sequence: CSANSGSAAEQYF.

This clonotype has a count of ten or more. J is TRBJ2-3 and V is TRBV5-6; maybe TRBD1 (5 bases). The CDR3 consists of 16 residues. CDR1 is SGHDT, CDR2 YYEEEE, per germline. Trimming cost V 0 bases and J 2 bases, with 13 bases left between them. The CDR3 region is CASSLGGGTNTDTQYF. The CDR3 nucleotides are TGTGCCAGCAGCTTGGGGGGCGGAACCAACACAGATACGCAGTATTTT.

There are many counts of this clonotype. This CDR3 reads CSARAASGRETQYF. The DNA of the CDR3 is TGCAGTGCTAGAGCAGCCAGCGGGAGGGAGACCCAGTACTTC. This chain joins TRBV20-1 and TRBJ2-5; TRBD2 matches 9 bases. CDR3 length: 14 amino acids. The germline V gene encodes CDR1 DFQATT and CDR2 SNEGSKA (reference sequence). Trimming cost V 1 base and J 5 bases; bases outside gene matches: 5.

This clonotype has just a few counts. The V and J genes are TRBV29-1 and TRBJ2-1, with 12 nucleotides matching TRBD2. This CDR3 has 15 residues. The V gene's germline CDR1 is SQVTM and CDR2 ANQGSEA. Trimming at V came to 6 bases and at J to 8 bases, leaving 11 bases not matched to a gene. The CDR3 sequence: CSVRTSGKGWHEQFF. CDR3 DNA sequence: TGCAGCGTCCGGACTAGCGGGAAGGGGTGGCATGAGCAGTTCTTC.

This clonotype showed up many times. The chain combines TRBV20-1 with TRBJ1-6, with D possibly TRBD1 on 5 matching bases. The CDR3 totals 13 residues. Germline V gene data show CDR1 as DFQATT and CDR2 as SNEGSKA (reference sequence). The V gene lost 6 bases and the J gene lost 9 bases, with 15 bases spanning the gap. CDR3 loop: CSALGREGSPLHF. The CDR3 DNA sequence: TGCAGTGCCTTGGGGCGCGAGGGTTCACCCCTCCACTTT.

This clonotype has a count of ten or more. V is TRBV12-3 or TRBV12-4 and J is TRBJ2-7, with 10 bases fitting TRBD1. CDR3 length: 16 residues. V shed 5 bases and J 1 base; nucleotides not matched to a gene: 8. DNA for the CDR3: TGTGCCAGCAGTCCATTCGGGACAGGGGAATCCTACGAGCAGTACTTC. Translated, it gives CASSPFGTGESYEQYF.

This clonotype came up a few times. The J gene is TRBJ2-1, the V gene TRBV5-4; a weak D match, TRBD2 (6 bases). This CDR3 is built from 15 residues. The V and J ends lost 4 bases and 7 bases respectively, with 18 bases between them. Germline V CDR1 and CDR2: SGHNT, YYREEE (reference sequence). Here the CDR3 reads CASSPDGTLANEQFF. In DNA form, the CDR3 reads TGTGCCAGCAGCCCAGACGGGACTCTGGCTAATGAGCAGTTCTTC.

The table lists this clonotype with a few counts. CDR3 region: CSAPKPSGSNEQFF. The CDR3 nucleotides are TGCAGTGCTCCGAAGCCTAGCGGGAGCAATGAGCAGTTCTTC. This chain uses TRBV20-1 with TRBJ2-1; 10 bases match TRBD2. CDR3 length equals 14 residues. Germline assignment: CDR1 DFQATT and CDR2 SNEGSKA (reference sequence). V shed 5 bases and J 6 bases; nucleotides not matched to a gene: 7.

This clonotype occurred once. The chain couples TRBV28 to TRBJ2-7; D possibly corresponds to TRBD2 (6 bases). The CDR3 loop spans 14 amino acids. The V gene's germline CDR1 is MDHEN and CDR2 SYDVKM. The ends were cut back, 4 bases at V and 2 bases at J, with 12 bases in the middle. In DNA, the CDR3 is TGTGCCAGCAGTTCCGGGACTGTAACCTACGAGCAGTACTTC. Amino acids: CASSSGTVTYEQYF.

This clonotype has ten or more counts. The CDR3 is CSATTSGNQETQYF. DNA for the CDR3: TGCAGTGCTACTACTAGCGGGAACCAAGAGACCCAGTACTTC. The rearrangement joins TRBV20-1 to TRBJ2-5; 10 nucleotides match TRBD2. V shed 4 bases, J shed 0 bases, and the junction held 2 bases outside the gene matches. CDR1 and CDR2 from the germline V gene are DFQATT and SNEGSKA (reference sequence). The CDR3 consists of 14 residues.

There are a few counts of this clonotype. The gene calls are TRBV20-1 and TRBJ1-5, with a weak D call TRBD1 (5 bases). CDR3 size: 14 residues. The ends were cut back, 3 bases at V and 2 bases at J, with 11 bases in the middle. Germline-derived CDR1 and CDR2 are DFQATT and SNEGSKA (reference sequence). The DNA of the CDR3 is TGCAGTGCTAGGCCAGGGAAAGGCAATCAGCCCCAGCATTTT. This sequence encodes CSARPGKGNQPQHF.

This clonotype was observed many times. This chain links TRBV20-1 with TRBJ2-7; 8 bases agree with TRBD2. Trimming cost V 3 bases and J 3 bases; bases outside gene matches: 4. CDR3 length: 13 residues. Germline V lookup: CDR1 DFQATT, CDR2 SNEGSKA (reference sequence). The CDR3 is CSASPGTSYEQYF. The CDR3 bases are TGCAGTGCTAGCCCGGGGACTAGCTACGAGCAGTACTTC.

Notes on this clonotype: This may stem from a read error, because a much larger clone lies one nucleotide away. The gene calls are TRBV10-3 and TRBJ2-2; D remains unclear. From germline, CDR1 is ENHRY and CDR2 SYGVKD. This CDR3 spans 12 amino acids. CDR3 sequence reads: CAISSDKTRLCF. In DNA form, the CDR3 reads TGTGCCATCAGCTCCGACAAGACTCGGCTGTGTTTT.

This clonotype came up many times. The rearrangement uses TRBV7-2 and TRBJ2-7, with 7 bases that match TRBD2. CDR3 size: 15 residues. Losses at the gene ends were 4 bases for V and 4 bases for J; bases not matched to a gene: 10. Germline CDR1 and CDR2: SGHTA and FQGNSA. The CDR3 protein is CASSSQWLAVYEQYF. As DNA, the CDR3 is TGTGCCAGCAGCTCACAGTGGCTAGCGGTGTACGAGCAGTACTTC.

This chain links TRBV29-1 with TRBJ1-5, with D possibly TRBD1 on 5 matching bases. Germline CDR1 SQVTM, CDR2 ANQGSEA. Trimming left V 3 bases short and J 0 bases short, with 9 bases between. The CDR3 loop spans 14 amino acids. As DNA, the CDR3 is TGCAGCGTTGACAGGGATTATAGCAATCAGCCCCAGCATTTT. Its translation is CSVDRDYSNQPQHF.

The table lists this clonotype with many counts. The J gene is TRBJ1-2, the V gene TRBV21-1; the D segment call TRBD1 is taken from the table without a DNA check. TRBV21-1 is a documented pseudogene. There are 12 residues in the CDR3. CDR3 in amino acids: CASSSGGDGYTF. The CDR3 DNA is TGTGCCAGCAGTTCGGGGGGCGATGGCTACACCTTC.

The gene calls are TRBV6-5 and TRBJ2-7, with 10 bases matching TRBD2. Unmatched junction bases numbered 12, after V lost 8 bases and J lost 2 bases. From germline, CDR1 is MNHEY and CDR2 SVGAGI. The CDR3 contains 16 residues. CDR3 amino acids: CASVYASGSNAYEQYF. As DNA, the CDR3 is TGTGCCAGCGTTTATGCTAGCGGGAGTAACGCCTACGAGCAGTACTTC.